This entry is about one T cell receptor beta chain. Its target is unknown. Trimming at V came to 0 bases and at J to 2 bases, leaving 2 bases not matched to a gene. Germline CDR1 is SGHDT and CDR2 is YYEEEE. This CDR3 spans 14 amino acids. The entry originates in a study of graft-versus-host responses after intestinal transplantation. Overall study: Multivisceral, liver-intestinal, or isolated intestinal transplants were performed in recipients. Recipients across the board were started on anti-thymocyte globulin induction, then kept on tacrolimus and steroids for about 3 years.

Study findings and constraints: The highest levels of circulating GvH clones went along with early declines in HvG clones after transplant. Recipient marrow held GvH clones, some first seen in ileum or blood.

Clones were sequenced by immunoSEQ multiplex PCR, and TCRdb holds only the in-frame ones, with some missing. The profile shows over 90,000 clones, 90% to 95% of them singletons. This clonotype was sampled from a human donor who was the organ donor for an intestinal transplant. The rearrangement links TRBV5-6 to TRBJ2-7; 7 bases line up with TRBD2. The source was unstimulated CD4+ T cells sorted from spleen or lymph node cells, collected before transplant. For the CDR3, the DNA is TGTGCCAGCAGCTTGGGGGGGGGAACCTACGAGCAGTACTTC. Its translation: CASSLGGGTYEQYF. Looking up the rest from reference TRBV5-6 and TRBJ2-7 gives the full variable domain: DAGVTQSPTHLIKTRGQQVTLRCSPKSGHDTVSWYQQALGQGPQFIFQYYEEEERQRGNFPDRFSGHQFPNYSSELNVNALLLGDSALYLCASSLGGGTYEQYFGPGTRLTVT.